This T cell receptor (beta chain) is drawn from a study of cytomegalovirus exposure and HLA in healthy donors. PCR used 60 Vbeta primers and 13 Jbeta primers. Sequencing used immunoSEQ multiplex PCR; TCRdb keeps in-frame clones, though not all of them. The table has around 130,000 clones, approximately 80% seen once. The V gene's germline CDR1 is MNHEY and CDR2 SVGAGI. The V end was cut by 6 bases, the J end by 0 bases, with 12 bases between. This CDR3 is 15 amino acids long. Specimen: PBMCs. The J gene is TRBJ1-5, the V gene TRBV6-5; no clear D. This clonotype originated in a young woman in good health and CMV-seronegative. As DNA, the CDR3 is TGTGCCAGCAGGGGGAGAGGGAGTAGCAATCAGCCCCAGCATTTT. Protein sequence: CASRGRGSSNQPQHF.